This TCR beta chain derives from a study of T cells expressing NK-cell markers. Study-wide context: Source material for TCR beta repertoires consisted of sorted CD3+CD56+NKG2C+, CD3+CD56+NKG2C- and CD3+CD56-NKG2C+ T cells. General study results and limits: Dominant NKG2C+ clonotypes were found to form about 1.0-7.5% of CD8+ T cells in over five donors.

The CDR3 runs to 13 residues. Germline CDR1 and CDR2: DFQATT and SNEGSKA (reference sequence). As concerns this clonotype: Its specificity is not known.

Making the TCR beta cDNA relied on 5'RACE template switching with UMIs. From its re-call of the 5' RACE reads, TCRdb lists each CDR3 protein once, without DNA. This sample's table reports under 9,000 distinct CDR3 sequences. Sequenced: blood T cells: a sorted CD56 or NKG2C T cell subset, CD4+ or CD8+ T cells, or bulk PBMC T cells (not recorded which). The TCR sequence derives from a man between 18 and 69 years old in good health. The rearrangement uses TRBV20-1 and TRBJ2-5; checking the TCRdb D call of TRBD1 is not possible without DNA. The CDR3: CSAPTGNTETQYF.